This T cell receptor (beta chain) was retrieved from a study of healthy donors' naive CD4 and CD8 T cells (dated by TCRdb to the mid-2010s). About the investigation overall: Donors were selected to cover three age groups (20-25, 40-50 and 60-70 years, about six each), with a mean age of roughly 47, and half of the donors were female. To check how TCR variation relates to lineage commitment, the researchers sequenced rearranged TCR alpha and beta chains taken from naive CD4+ and CD8+ T cells. For TCR alpha, a new primer set was designed to cover all functional IMGT alpha gene variants, and the remainder of the protocol was kept the same as the beta-chain workflow. Donors were HLA-typed by sequencing at HLA-A, -B, -C, -DRB1, -DQB1 and -DPB1 using the SBTexcellerator protocol, an ABI3130xl analyzer and SBTengine software. The peripheral blood mononuclear cells came from roughly 18 individuals who were healthy and unrelated. Study-wide conclusions, independent of this receptor: About 13% of the variance in CD4/CD8 propensity appeared to be explained jointly by V genes, J genes and CDR3 charge, in a largely additive manner. Possible repertoire bias arising from homeostatic proliferation of naive T cells was not directly addressed. In both chains, CD4+ lineage was associated with a positively charged CDR3, and CD8+ lineage was associated with a negatively charged CDR3. Because alpha and beta chains were sequenced in bulk and could not be paired, combined chain effects were not evaluated. Most V and J gene segments were reportedly biased between naive CD4+ and CD8+ cells, consistently across donors and independent of HLA genotype.

Sequences DFQATT (CDR1) and SNEGSKA (CDR2) are obtained from the germline V gene (reference sequence). V and J lose 5 bases and 3 bases, and a span of 9 bases separates them. The CDR3 spans 12 residues, from the cysteine through the phenylalanine. Only the CDR3 DNA is retained, 36 bases long and in frame from the first base. These reads were obtained on a 454 GS FLX Titanium. A previously published linear amplification protocol was used to build the TCR libraries, starting from approximately 490 ng of total RNA. The Roche/454 Genome Sequencer with Titanium chemistry was used for sequencing. The published analysis was carried out like this. From 5 of the healthy donors, 75,000 to 100,000 rearranged TCR alpha transcripts were sequenced. Duplicate transcripts were removed, and unique TCR clonotypes were defined by the CDR3 junction according to IMGT nomenclature. Using logistic regression in R 2.13.0, the researchers modeled CD4 versus CD8 status as a function of V and J genes, with an adjustment for donor effects and a Bonferroni correction for multiple testing. The raw public reads went through TCRdb reprocessing: fastp at Q25, MiXCR clone calling, in-frame beta chains kept. Identical CDR3 protein sequences are pooled into one entry, listed with their most common genes and DNA. In this record, the V and J calls reflect TCRdb's handling and not the investigators' own analysis. This sample comprises 150,000 to 200,000 distinct CDR3 sequences, around 70% of them detected only once. The top ten hold 2% to 2.5% of the sample.

Cells with a CD4+CD8-CD45RO-CD45RA+ profile were isolated by FACS and defined as naive CD4+ T cells, and those with a CD8+CD4-CD45RA+CD27bright profile were defined as naive CD8+ T cells. Sorting used antibodies against CD4 (RPA-T4), CD8 (SK1), CD27 (O323), CD45RA (HI100) and CD45RO (UCHL1). For this clonotype: The specificity of this receptor is unknown. Base-call qualities are not available, and no considerably larger clone is one nucleotide away.

The sequencing input was naive CD4+ and CD8+ T cells sorted from blood, pooled from several donors. Reading the label with the study, this specimen's cell subset or site is: FACS-sorted naive CD4+ (CD45RO-CD45RA+) and naive CD8+ (CD45RA+CD27bright) T cells. The chain is encoded by TRBV20-1 joined to TRBJ2-3; confidence is insufficient to name the D gene. This receptor was identified in a pool of human donors in good health; the sample pools cells from several healthy donors. This receptor carries the CDR3 CSAPQVTDTQYF. The bases are TGCAGTGCTCCGCAGGTTACAGATACGCAGTATTTT.